This is a list of T cell receptor beta chains from one sample in a study of cytomegalovirus exposure and HLA in healthy donors. Repertoires were generated with immunoSEQ multiplex PCR, while TCRdb's copy carries only in-frame clones and drops some. The repertoire holds 150,000 to 200,000 clones, with roughly nine tenths as singletons. Specimen: PBMCs. These receptors originate from a woman in her thirties in good health and CMV-seronegative. Each CDR3 is given with its conserved first and last residue. Fields, in order: V gene, J gene, clone size, D gene, CDR3 protein, CDR3 DNA. D genes are given only for firm matches. Where a row states a size, it is once, few, many or the class of an expanded clone; other rows omit it.

V: TRBV5-4; J: TRBJ1-2; size: few; D: NA; CDR3: CASSSGEISYTF; DNA: TGTGCCAGCAGCTCAGGGGAGATTAGCTACACCTTC
V: TRBV7-2; J: TRBJ1-6; size: NA; D: NA; CDR3: CASSSPWPTDTITYSPLHF; DNA: TGTGCCAGCAGCTCCCCCTGGCCGACAGACACAATAACATATTCACCCCTCCACTTT
V: TRBV7-9; J: TRBJ2-7; size: NA; D: TRBD2; CDR3: CASSLYPSGGPYEQYF; DNA: TGTGCCAGCAGCCTATACCCGAGCGGGGGACCTTACGAGCAGTACTTC
V: TRBV7-2; J: TRBJ1-5; size: NA; D: TRBD1; CDR3: CASSKGDSSNQPQHF; DNA: TGTGCCAGCAGCAAAGGGGACAGTAGCAATCAGCCCCAGCATTTT
V: TRBV6-5; J: TRBJ1-2; size: NA; D: TRBD1; CDR3: CASSPIGQGHGYTF; DNA: TGTGCCAGCAGTCCAATCGGACAGGGTCATGGCTACACCTTC
V: TRBV15; J: TRBJ2-3; size: NA; D: NA; CDR3: CATSVLTDTQYF; DNA: TGTGCCACCAGCGTCCTGACAGATACGCAGTATTTT
V: TRBV7-2; J: TRBJ1-5; size: NA; D: TRBD1; CDR3: CASSLRPGQGLGPQHF; DNA: TGTGCCAGCAGCTTACGTCCCGGACAGGGGTTGGGGCCCCAGCATTTT
V: TRBV30; J: TRBJ2-7; size: NA; D: NA; CDR3: CAWRTDSRSYEQYF; DNA: TGTGCCTGGAGAACGGACAGTCGCTCCTACGAGCAGTACTTC
V: TRBV7-3; J: TRBJ2-1; size: NA; D: NA; CDR3: CASSRDGDNEQFF; DNA: TGTGCCAGCAGCAGGGACGGCGACAATGAGCAGTTCTTC
V: TRBV5-5; J: TRBJ2-1; size: NA; D: NA; CDR3: CASSGDLSSYNEQFF; DNA: TGTGCCAGCAGCGGGGACTTGAGCTCCTACAATGAGCAGTTCTTC
V: TRBV9; J: TRBJ2-1; size: NA; D: NA; CDR3: CASSVVSGNNNEQFF; DNA: TGTGCCAGCAGCGTAGTGTCAGGGAATAATAATGAGCAGTTCTTC
V: TRBV5-4; J: TRBJ2-3; size: NA; D: TRBD1; CDR3: CASSRRQGIADTQYF; DNA: TGTGCCAGCAGCAGGCGACAGGGTATCGCAGATACGCAGTATTTT
V: TRBV7-2; J: TRBJ2-2; size: NA; D: NA; CDR3: CASSQTGPTGELFF; DNA: TGTGCCAGCAGCCAAACAGGGCCCACCGGGGAGCTGTTTTTT
V: TRBV9; J: TRBJ1-5; size: NA; D: NA; CDR3: CASSLQGYSNQPQHF; DNA: TGTGCCAGCAGCTTACAGGGTTATAGCAATCAGCCCCAGCATTTT
V: TRBV2; J: TRBJ1-6; size: NA; D: NA; CDR3: CASSYPMGRGSYNSPLHF; DNA: TGTGCCAGCAGTTACCCGATGGGGAGGGGCTCCTATAATTCACCCCTCCACTTT
V: TRBV6-6; J: TRBJ2-3; size: NA; D: NA; CDR3: CASRARGGRTQYF; DNA: TGTGCCAGCCGGGCGCGTGGTGGTCGTACGCAGTATTTT
V: TRBV6-5; J: TRBJ1-5; size: NA; D: NA; CDR3: CASSSQGRNQPQHF; DNA: TGTGCCAGCAGTTCTCAGGGGCGCAATCAGCCCCAGCATTTT
V: TRBV7-9; J: TRBJ2-7; size: once; D: NA; CDR3: CASSTPPTGRLTYEQYF; DNA: TGTGCCAGCAGCACACCTCCAACAGGGCGACTAACCTACGAGCAGTACTTC
V: TRBV19; J: TRBJ2-3; size: NA; D: NA; CDR3: CASSIAPLFSTDTQYF; DNA: TGTGCCAGTAGTATAGCACCCCTGTTTAGCACAGATACGCAGTATTTT
V: TRBV27; J: TRBJ2-5; size: NA; D: NA; CDR3: CASSLAYRQTQYF; DNA: TGTGCCAGCAGTTTAGCCTACAGACAGACCCAGTACTTC
V: TRBV7-9; J: TRBJ2-3; size: NA; D: TRBD2; CDR3: CASSSRLAGGPGWGDTQYF; DNA: TGTGCCAGCAGCTCCCGACTAGCGGGAGGGCCAGGTTGGGGAGATACGCAGTATTTT
V: TRBV2; J: TRBJ2-1; size: NA; D: TRBD2; CDR3: CASRPGTSSYNEQFF; DNA: TGTGCCAGCAGGCCCGGGACTAGCTCCTACAATGAGCAGTTCTTC
V: TRBV5-4; J: TRBJ2-3; size: NA; D: NA; CDR3: CASSLRGSTDTQYF; DNA: TGTGCCAGCAGCTTGCGGGGGAGCACAGATACGCAGTATTTT
V: TRBV23-1; J: TRBJ1-2; size: once; D: TRBD1; CDR3: CASSQATGKEDNYGYTF; DNA: TGCGCCAGCAGTCAAGCGACAGGGAAGGAGGATAACTATGGCTACACCTTC
V: TRBV5-5; J: TRBJ2-2; size: NA; D: NA; CDR3: CASSLRERITGELFF; DNA: TGTGCCAGCAGCTTGAGGGAAAGAATAACCGGGGAGCTGTTTTTT
V: TRBV6-1; J: TRBJ1-2; size: NA; D: NA; CDR3: CASDRAYGYTF; DNA: TGTGCCAGCGACAGAGCCTATGGCTACACCTTC
V: TRBV5-1; J: TRBJ2-1; size: NA; D: NA; CDR3: CASSTRTRVDEQFF; DNA: TGCGCCAGCAGCACGCGGACGAGGGTCGATGAGCAGTTCTTC
V: TRBV7-2; J: TRBJ2-2; size: NA; D: NA; CDR3: CASSFLGVTGELFF; DNA: TGTGCCAGCAGCTTTCTCGGGGTCACCGGGGAGCTGTTTTTT
V: TRBV11-3; J: TRBJ1-2; size: NA; D: NA; CDR3: CASSLQMGGDYGYTF; DNA: TGTGCCAGCAGCTTACAAATGGGGGGGGACTATGGCTACACCTTC
V: TRBV6-1; J: TRBJ2-7; size: NA; D: TRBD1; CDR3: CASRIQTGTSYEQYF; DNA: TGTGCCAGCAGGATACAGACAGGGACCTCCTACGAGCAGTACTTC
V: TRBV6-1; J: TRBJ2-7; size: NA; D: NA; CDR3: CASSWTHYEQYF; DNA: TGTGCCAGCAGTTGGACTCACTACGAGCAGTACTTC
V: TRBV11-2; J: TRBJ2-1; size: NA; D: NA; CDR3: CASSPSPGAGDYNEQFF; DNA: TGTGCCAGCAGCCCAAGTCCGGGGGCGGGGGACTACAATGAGCAGTTCTTC
V: TRBV19; J: TRBJ2-3; size: NA; D: TRBD2; CDR3: CAILPWGGGATDTQYF; DNA: TGTGCCATCCTCCCCTGGGGCGGGGGGGCCACAGATACGCAGTATTTT
V: TRBV2; J: TRBJ1-2; size: NA; D: NA; CDR3: CASSATGFFDYGYTF; DNA: TGTGCCAGCAGCGCCACAGGGTTTTTTGACTATGGCTACACCTTC
V: TRBV6-5; J: TRBJ1-2; size: NA; D: NA; CDR3: CASRREGGRGYTF; DNA: TGTGCCAGCAGAAGAGAGGGGGGGCGGGGCTACACCTTC
V: TRBV7-9; J: TRBJ2-7; size: NA; D: NA; CDR3: CASSSREVAYEQYF; DNA: TGTGCCAGCAGCAGTCGCGAGGTGGCCTACGAGCAGTACTTC
V: TRBV4-1; J: TRBJ2-2; size: NA; D: NA; CDR3: CASSQPRDLPGELFF; DNA: TGCGCCAGCAGCCAGCCAAGGGACCTCCCCGGGGAGCTGTTTTTT
V: TRBV25-1; J: TRBJ2-1; size: few; D: TRBD2; CDR3: CASSDGRTSGSYNEQFF; DNA: TGTGCCAGCAGTGATGGGAGGACTAGCGGTTCCTACAATGAGCAGTTCTTC
V: TRBV28; J: TRBJ2-1; size: once; D: TRBD2; CDR3: CASEGLAGQGEQFF; DNA: TGTGCCAGCGAGGGACTAGCGGGCCAGGGGGAGCAGTTCTTC
V: TRBV27; J: TRBJ1-2; size: NA; D: NA; CDR3: CASSLRAGDYGYTF; DNA: TGTGCCAGCAGTTTAAGGGCAGGGGACTATGGCTACACCTTC
V: TRBV27; J: TRBJ2-7; size: NA; D: NA; CDR3: CASSQGLRAYEQYF; DNA: TGTGCCAGCAGTCAGGGACTCCGAGCCTACGAGCAGTACTTC
V: TRBV7-8; J: TRBJ2-7; size: NA; D: NA; CDR3: CASSFGSGGGTRGGTYEQYF; DNA: TGTGCCAGCAGCTTCGGTTCTGGCGGCGGGACCAGAGGGGGGACCTACGAGCAGTACTTC
V: TRBV9; J: TRBJ2-3; size: once; D: NA; CDR3: CASSVGRVVTDTQYF; DNA: TGTGCCAGCAGCGTAGGCAGGGTGGTAACAGATACGCAGTATTTT
V: TRBV11-3; J: TRBJ2-3; size: once; D: NA; CDR3: CASSLAVQNTQYF; DNA: TGTGCCAGCAGCTTAGCGGTACAGAATACGCAGTATTTT
V: TRBV30; J: TRBJ2-7; size: once; D: TRBD2; CDR3: CAWSVLAGGYEQYF; DNA: TGTGCCTGGAGTGTACTAGCGGGAGGTTACGAGCAGTACTTC
V: TRBV27; J: TRBJ2-3; size: NA; D: NA; CDR3: CASSDPKDTQYF; DNA: TGTGCCAGCAGTGACCCCAAGGATACGCAGTATTTT
V: TRBV6-4; J: TRBJ2-7; size: once; D: NA; CDR3: CASSLKTGRKAYEQYF; DNA: TGTGCCAGCAGTCTGAAGACAGGGAGGAAGGCCTACGAGCAGTACTTC
V: TRBV5-4; J: TRBJ1-2; size: few; D: NA; CDR3: CASRGGTDVYGYTF; DNA: TGTGCCAGCAGAGGGGGAACAGATGTCTATGGCTACACCTTC
V: TRBV27; J: TRBJ2-3; size: few; D: TRBD2; CDR3: CASSLSDLGGSGVYF; DNA: TGTGCCAGCAGTTTATCGGATCTTGGGGGGAGCGGGGTGTATTTT
V: TRBV27; J: TRBJ1-5; size: NA; D: NA; CDR3: CASSLGGRENQPQHF; DNA: TGTGCCAGCAGTTTAGGAGGGCGGGAGAATCAGCCCCAGCATTTT
V: TRBV6-5; J: TRBJ1-1; size: NA; D: NA; CDR3: CASSYTRAQITEAFF; DNA: TGTGCCAGCAGTTACACTCGGGCGCAGATCACTGAAGCTTTCTTT
V: TRBV2; J: TRBJ2-2; size: NA; D: NA; CDR3: CASSEAGELFF; DNA: TGTGCCAGCAGTGAGGCCGGGGAGCTGTTTTTT
V: TRBV4-3; J: TRBJ2-7; size: NA; D: NA; CDR3: CASSQSVRSYEQYF; DNA: TGCGCCAGCAGCCAATCAGTACGCTCCTACGAGCAGTACTTC
V: TRBV2; J: TRBJ2-5; size: NA; D: TRBD2; CDR3: CASSVGREGETQYF; DNA: TGTGCCAGCAGTGTTGGCCGGGAGGGGGAGACCCAGTACTTC
V: TRBV5-4; J: TRBJ2-1; size: once; D: NA; CDR3: CASSFEYPGRKYNEQFF; DNA: TGTGCCAGCAGCTTCGAGTATCCGGGACGAAAGTACAATGAGCAGTTCTTC
V: TRBV28; J: TRBJ2-2; size: NA; D: NA; CDR3: CASSLYGNTGELFF; DNA: TGTGCCAGCAGCCTTTACGGGAATACCGGGGAGCTGTTTTTT
V: TRBV28; J: TRBJ2-3; size: NA; D: NA; CDR3: CASRPPGPITDTQYF; DNA: TGTGCCAGCAGACCCCCGGGACCCATCACAGATACGCAGTATTTT
V: TRBV6-5; J: TRBJ2-7; size: once; D: TRBD2; CDR3: CASSYSASGSVHEQYF; DNA: TGTGCCAGCAGTTACTCCGCTAGCGGGAGTGTCCACGAGCAGTACTTC